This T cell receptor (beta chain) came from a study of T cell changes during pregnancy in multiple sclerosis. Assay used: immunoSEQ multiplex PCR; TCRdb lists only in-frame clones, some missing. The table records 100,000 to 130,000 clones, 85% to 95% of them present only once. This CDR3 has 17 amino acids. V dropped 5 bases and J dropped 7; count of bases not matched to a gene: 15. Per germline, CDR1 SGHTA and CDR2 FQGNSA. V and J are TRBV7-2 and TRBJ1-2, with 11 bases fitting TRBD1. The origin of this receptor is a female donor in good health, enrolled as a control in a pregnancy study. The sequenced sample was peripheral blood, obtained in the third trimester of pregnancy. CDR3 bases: TGTGCCAGCAGCCAACCTCCGGGACAGGGGGTATGGAGTGGCTACACCTTC. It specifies CASSQPPGQGVWSGYTF.